The source of this T cell receptor beta chain is a study of blood T cell repertoires in COVID-19. Residents of approximately 25 US areas, aged roughly 18 to 89 years, made up the participants. This clone was recorded once. Per the authors' pipeline: Amplified reference gene primers provided the basis for estimating nucleated cell counts. The protocol was immunoSEQ multiplex PCR, while the TCRdb copy is restricted to in-frame clones and leaves out a portion. V and J calls and clone size come straight from that table; D and trimming were deduced from the DNA. The sample lists 250,000 or so clones, 85% to 90% occurring once. Germline V gene data show CDR1 as SGHNT and CDR2 as YYREEE (reference sequence). The CDR3 runs to 16 residues. Trimming removed 0 bases from V and 2 bases from J, with 14 bases in between.

The chain recombines TRBV5-4 with TRBJ1-2; D is perhaps TRBD1 (6 bases). The sample was PBMCs or T cells enriched from blood (not recorded which). The receptor's source is a woman aged 50 to 60 who had recovered from COVID-19. CDR3 protein: CASSLVRGQGNYGYTF. Written as DNA, the CDR3 is TGTGCCAGCAGCTTGGTGCGAGGGCAGGGGAACTATGGCTACACCTTC. Supplemented by reference TRBV5-4 and TRBJ1-2, the full variable domain reads ETGVTQSPTHLIKTRGQQVTLRCSSQSGHNTVSWYQQALGQGPQFIFQYYREEENGRGNFPPRFSGLQFPNYSSELNVNALELDDSALYLCASSLVRGQGNYGYTFGSGTRLTVV.